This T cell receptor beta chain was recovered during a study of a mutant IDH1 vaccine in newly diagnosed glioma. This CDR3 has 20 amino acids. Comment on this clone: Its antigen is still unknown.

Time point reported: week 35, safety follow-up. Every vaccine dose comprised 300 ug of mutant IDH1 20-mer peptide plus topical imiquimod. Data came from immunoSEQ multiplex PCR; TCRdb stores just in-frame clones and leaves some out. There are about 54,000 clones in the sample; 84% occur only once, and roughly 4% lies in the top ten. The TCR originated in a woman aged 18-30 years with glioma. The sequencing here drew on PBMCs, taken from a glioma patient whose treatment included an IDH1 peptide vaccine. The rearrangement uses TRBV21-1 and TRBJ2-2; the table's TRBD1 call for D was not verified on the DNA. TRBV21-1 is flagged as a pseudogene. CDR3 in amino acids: CASSSPGGQAATTGHGELFF. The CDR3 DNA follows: TGTGCCAGCAGCTCTCCGGGGGGACAGGCGGCGACAACGGGTCACGGGGAGCTGTTTTTT.